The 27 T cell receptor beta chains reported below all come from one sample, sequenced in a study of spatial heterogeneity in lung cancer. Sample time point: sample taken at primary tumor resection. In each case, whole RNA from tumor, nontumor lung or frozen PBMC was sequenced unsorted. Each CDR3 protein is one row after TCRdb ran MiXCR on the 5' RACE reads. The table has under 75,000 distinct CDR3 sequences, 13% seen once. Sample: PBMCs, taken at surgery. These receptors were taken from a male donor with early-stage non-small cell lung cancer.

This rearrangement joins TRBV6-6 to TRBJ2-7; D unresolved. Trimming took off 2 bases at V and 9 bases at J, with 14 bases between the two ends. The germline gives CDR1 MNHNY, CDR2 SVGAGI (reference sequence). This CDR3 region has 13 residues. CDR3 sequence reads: CASSYRPPLGQYF. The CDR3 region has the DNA TGTGCCAGCAGTTACCGGCCTCCCCTGGGGCAGTACTTC.

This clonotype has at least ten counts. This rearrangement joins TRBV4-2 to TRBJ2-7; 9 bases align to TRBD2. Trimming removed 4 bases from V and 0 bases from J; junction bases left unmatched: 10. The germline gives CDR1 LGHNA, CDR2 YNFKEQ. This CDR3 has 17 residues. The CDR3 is CASSRFLAGTSSYEQYF. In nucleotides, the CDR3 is TGTGCCAGCAGCCGTTTCCTAGCGGGAACCTCCTCCTACGAGCAGTACTTC.

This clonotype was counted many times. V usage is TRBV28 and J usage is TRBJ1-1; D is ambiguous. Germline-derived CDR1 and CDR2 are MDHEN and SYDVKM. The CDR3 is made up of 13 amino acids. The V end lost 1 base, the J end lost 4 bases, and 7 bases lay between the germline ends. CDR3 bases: TGTGCCAGCAGTTTATTCCAGACCACTGAAGCTTTCTTT. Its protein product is CASSLFQTTEAFF.

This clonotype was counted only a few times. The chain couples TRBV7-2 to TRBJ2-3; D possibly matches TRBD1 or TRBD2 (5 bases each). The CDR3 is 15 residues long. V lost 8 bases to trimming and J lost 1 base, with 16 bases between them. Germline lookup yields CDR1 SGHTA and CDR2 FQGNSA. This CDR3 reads CASRPGPWGTDTQYF. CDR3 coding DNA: TGTGCCAGCCGCCCGGGGCCGTGGGGCACAGATACGCAGTATTTT. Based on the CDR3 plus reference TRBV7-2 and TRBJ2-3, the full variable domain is GAGVSQSPSNKVTEKGKDVELRCDPISGHTALYWYRQSLGQGLEFLIYFQGNSAPDKSGLPSDRFSAERTGGSVSTLTIQRTQQEDSAVYLCASRPGPWGTDTQYFGPGTRLTVL.

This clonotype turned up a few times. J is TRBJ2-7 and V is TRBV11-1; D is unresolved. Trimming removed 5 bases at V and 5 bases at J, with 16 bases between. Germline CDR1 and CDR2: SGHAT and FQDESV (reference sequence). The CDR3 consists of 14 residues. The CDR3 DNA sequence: TGTGCCAGCAGCCCAACCCCAGACTCGGACGAGCAGTACTTC. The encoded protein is CASSPTPDSDEQYF.

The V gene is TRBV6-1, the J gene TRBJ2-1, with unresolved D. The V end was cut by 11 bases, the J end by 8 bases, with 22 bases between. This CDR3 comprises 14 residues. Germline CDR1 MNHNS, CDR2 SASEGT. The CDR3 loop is CAGSKAGPQDEQFF. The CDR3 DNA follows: TGTGCCGGCTCCAAAGCAGGTCCCCAGGATGAGCAGTTCTTC.

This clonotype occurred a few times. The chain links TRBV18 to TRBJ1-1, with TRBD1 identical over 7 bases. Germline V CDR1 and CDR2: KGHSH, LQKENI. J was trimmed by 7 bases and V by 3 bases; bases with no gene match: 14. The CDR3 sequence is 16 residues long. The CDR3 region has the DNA TGTGCCAGCTCACCCCAGGCCGACAGGGCGGCCGGTGAAGCTTTCTTT. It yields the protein CASSPQADRAAGEAFF.

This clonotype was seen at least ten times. The CDR3: CASSIYLGGPEAFF. The CDR3 DNA is TGTGCCAGCAGCATTTACCTTGGGGGGCCTGAAGCTTTCTTT. V gene TRBV5-6 combines with J gene TRBJ1-1, with D possibly being TRBD1 (6 bases). V lost 4 bases, J lost 6 bases, and 16 bases lay in between. Germline assignment: CDR1 SGHDT and CDR2 YYEEEE. The CDR3 length is 14 residues.

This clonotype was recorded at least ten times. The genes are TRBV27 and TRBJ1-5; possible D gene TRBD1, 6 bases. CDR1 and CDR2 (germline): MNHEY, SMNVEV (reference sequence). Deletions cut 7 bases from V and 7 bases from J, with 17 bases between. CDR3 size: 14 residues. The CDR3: CASTPSGGGQPQHF. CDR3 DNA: TGTGCCAGCACTCCATCGGGGGGCGGACAGCCCCAGCATTTT.

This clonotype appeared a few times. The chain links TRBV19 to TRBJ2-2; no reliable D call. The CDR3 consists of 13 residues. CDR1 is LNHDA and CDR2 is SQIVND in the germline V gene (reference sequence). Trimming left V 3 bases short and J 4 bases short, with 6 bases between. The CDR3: CASSILTTGELFF. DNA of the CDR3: TGTGCCAGTAGTATTCTAACCACCGGGGAGCTGTTTTTT.

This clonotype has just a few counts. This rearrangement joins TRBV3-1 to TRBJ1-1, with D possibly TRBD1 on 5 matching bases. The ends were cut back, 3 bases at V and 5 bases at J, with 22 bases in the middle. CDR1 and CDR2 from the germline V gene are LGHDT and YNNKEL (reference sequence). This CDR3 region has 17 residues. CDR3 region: CASSHGPGRGGKTEAFF. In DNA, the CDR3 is TGTGCCAGCAGCCATGGCCCTGGGCGTGGGGGTAAGACTGAAGCTTTCTTT.

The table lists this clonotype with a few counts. The CDR3 here is CASSGEGLATGELFF. The CDR3 coding sequence is TGCGCCAGCAGCGGAGAGGGACTAGCCACCGGGGAGCTGTTTTTT. The rearrangement joins TRBV5-1 to TRBJ2-2, with TRBD2 matching 9 bases. Per germline, CDR1 SGHRS and CDR2 YFSETQ. J lost 4 bases, V lost 4 bases, and 5 bases had no gene match. The CDR3 spans 15 residues.

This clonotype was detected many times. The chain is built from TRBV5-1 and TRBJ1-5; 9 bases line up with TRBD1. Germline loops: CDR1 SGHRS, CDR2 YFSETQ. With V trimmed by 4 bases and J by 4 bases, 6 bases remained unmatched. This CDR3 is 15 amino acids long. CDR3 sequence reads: CASSATGGGNQPQHF. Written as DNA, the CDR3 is TGCGCCAGCAGCGCGACAGGGGGAGGTAATCAGCCCCAGCATTTT.

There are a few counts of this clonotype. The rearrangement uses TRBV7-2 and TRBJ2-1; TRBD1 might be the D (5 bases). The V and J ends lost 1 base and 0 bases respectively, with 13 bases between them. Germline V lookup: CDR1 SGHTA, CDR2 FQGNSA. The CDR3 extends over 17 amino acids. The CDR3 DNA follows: TGTGCCAGCAGCTTAGAAAGGACATCAGGCTCCTACAATGAGCAGTTCTTC. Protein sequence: CASSLERTSGSYNEQFF.

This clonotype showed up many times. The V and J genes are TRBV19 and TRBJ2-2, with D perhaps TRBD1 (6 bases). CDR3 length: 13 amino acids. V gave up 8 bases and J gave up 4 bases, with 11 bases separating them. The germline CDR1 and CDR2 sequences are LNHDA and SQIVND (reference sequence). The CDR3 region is CASQDRFTGELFF. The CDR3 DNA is TGTGCCAGTCAGGACAGATTCACCGGGGAGCTGTTTTTT.

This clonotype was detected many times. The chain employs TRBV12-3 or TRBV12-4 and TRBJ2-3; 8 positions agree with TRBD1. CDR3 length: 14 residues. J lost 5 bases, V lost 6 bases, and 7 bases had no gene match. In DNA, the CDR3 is TGTGCCAGCAGCCGGACAGGGCTCGGAGATACGCAGTATTTT. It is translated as CASSRTGLGDTQYF.

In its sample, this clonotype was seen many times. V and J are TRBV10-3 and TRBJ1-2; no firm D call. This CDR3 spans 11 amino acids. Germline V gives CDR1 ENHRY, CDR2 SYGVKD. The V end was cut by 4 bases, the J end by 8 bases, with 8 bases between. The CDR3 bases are TGTGCCATCAGTGCCGGGGAGGGCTACACCTTC. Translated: CAISAGEGYTF.

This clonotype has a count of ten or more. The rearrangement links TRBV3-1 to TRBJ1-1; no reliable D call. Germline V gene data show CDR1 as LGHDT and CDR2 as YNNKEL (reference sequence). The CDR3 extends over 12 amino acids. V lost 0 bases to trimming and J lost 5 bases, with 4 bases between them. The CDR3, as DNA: TGTGCCAGCAGCCAAGAGCCTACTGAAGCTTTCTTT. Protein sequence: CASSQEPTEAFF.

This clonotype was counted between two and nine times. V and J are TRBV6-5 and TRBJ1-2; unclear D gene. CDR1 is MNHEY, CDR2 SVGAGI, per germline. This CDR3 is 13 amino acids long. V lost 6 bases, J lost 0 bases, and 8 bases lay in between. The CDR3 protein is CASRGSANYGYTF. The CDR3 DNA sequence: TGTGCCAGCAGAGGGTCTGCTAACTATGGCTACACCTTC.

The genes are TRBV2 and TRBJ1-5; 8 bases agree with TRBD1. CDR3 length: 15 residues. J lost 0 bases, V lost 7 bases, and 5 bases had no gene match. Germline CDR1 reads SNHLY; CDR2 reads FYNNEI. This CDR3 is CASTGGILSNQPQHF. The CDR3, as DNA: TGTGCCAGCACAGGGGGCATACTTAGCAATCAGCCCCAGCATTTT.

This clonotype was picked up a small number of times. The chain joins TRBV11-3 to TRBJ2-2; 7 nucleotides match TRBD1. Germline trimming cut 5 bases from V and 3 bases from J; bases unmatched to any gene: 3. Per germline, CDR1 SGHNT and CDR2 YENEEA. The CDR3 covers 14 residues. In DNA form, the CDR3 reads TGTGCCAGCAGCCCGACAGGGTACACCGGGGAGCTGTTTTTT. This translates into CASSPTGYTGELFF.

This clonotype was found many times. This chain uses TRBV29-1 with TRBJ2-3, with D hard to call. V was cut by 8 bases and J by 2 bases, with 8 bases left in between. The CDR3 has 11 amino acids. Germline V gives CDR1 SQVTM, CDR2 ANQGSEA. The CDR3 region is CSSDNTDTQYF. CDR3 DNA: TGCAGCTCTGACAACACAGATACGCAGTATTTT.

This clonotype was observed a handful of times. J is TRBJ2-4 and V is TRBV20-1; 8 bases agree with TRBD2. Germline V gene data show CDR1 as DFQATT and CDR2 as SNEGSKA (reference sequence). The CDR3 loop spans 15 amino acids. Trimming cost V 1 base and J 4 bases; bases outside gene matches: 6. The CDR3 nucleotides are TGCAGTGCTAGAGTGCTGGCTAGCGGGAAAAACATTCAGTACTTC. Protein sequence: CSARVLASGKNIQYF.

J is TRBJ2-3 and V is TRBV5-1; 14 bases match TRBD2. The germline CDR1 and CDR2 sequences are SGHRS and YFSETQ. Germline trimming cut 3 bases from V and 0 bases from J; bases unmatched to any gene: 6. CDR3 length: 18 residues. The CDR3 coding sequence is TGCGCCAGCAGCTCCGGGACTAGCGGGAGATTGAGCACAGATACGCAGTATTTT. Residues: CASSSGTSGRLSTDTQYF.

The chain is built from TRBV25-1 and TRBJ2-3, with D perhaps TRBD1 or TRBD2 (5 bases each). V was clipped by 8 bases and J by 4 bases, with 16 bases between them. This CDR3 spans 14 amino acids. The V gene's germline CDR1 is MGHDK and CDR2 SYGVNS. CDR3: CASLGTMRSDTQYF. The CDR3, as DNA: TGTGCCAGCCTTGGGACCATGAGGTCAGATACGCAGTATTTT.

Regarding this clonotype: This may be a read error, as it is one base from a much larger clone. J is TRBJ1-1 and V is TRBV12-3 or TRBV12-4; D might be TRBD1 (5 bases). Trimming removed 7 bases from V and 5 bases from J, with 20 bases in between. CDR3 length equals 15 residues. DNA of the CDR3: TGTGCCAGCACCATACTAGGCGGGGCGCGGACTGAAGCTTTCTTT. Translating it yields CASTILGGARTEAFF.

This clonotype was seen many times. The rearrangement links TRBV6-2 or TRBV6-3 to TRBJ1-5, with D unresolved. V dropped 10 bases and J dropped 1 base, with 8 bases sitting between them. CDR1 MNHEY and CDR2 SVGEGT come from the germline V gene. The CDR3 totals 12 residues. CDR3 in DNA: TGTGCCACCTCGGAGAGCAATCAGCCCCAGCATTTT. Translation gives CATSESNQPQHF.